A single sample gave rise to the 25 T cell receptor beta chains below, sequenced in a study of prognosis after radiotherapy for stage I lung cancer. CDR3 of TCR beta was amplified from genomic DNA via a two-round multiplex PCR. Amplification in first-round PCR relied on primers specific to each TRBV and TRBJ gene. TCRdb reanalysed the multiplex PCR reads using MiXCR and keeps one entry per CDR3 protein. Of approximately 20,000 distinct CDR3 sequences listed, about 26% are singletons. Sequenced here: PBMCs, sampled before or after stereotactic body radiation therapy (not recorded which). These receptors were collected from a donor over 45 with non-small cell lung cancer.

This clonotype occurred many times. J is TRBJ2-3 and V is TRBV6-7, with 13 bases identical to TRBD2. Being an ORF, TRBV6-7 has a function that is uncertain. The CDR3 sequence is 16 residues long. V lost 5 bases and J lost 4; bases outside the gene matches: 6. As DNA, the CDR3 is TGTGCCAGCAGTACACCGACTAGCGGGAGGTCAGATACGCAGTATTTT. Translation: CASSTPTSGRSDTQYF.

This clonotype was counted many times. The V call is TRBV20-1, the J call TRBJ2-2; 9 bases line up with TRBD2. V was clipped by 6 bases and J by 7 bases; unmatched bases: 12. The CDR3 spans 15 residues. Germline loops: CDR1 DFQATT, CDR2 SNEGSKA (reference sequence). This CDR3 reads CSAKGGGGEGGELFF. In DNA, the CDR3 is TGCAGTGCAAAGGGTGGCGGGGGGGAGGGCGGGGAGCTGTTTTTT.

This clonotype appeared many times. The junction shows a germline mismatch at one end, possibly a read error. The gene calls are TRBV20-1 and TRBJ1-4; D ambiguous. CDR3 length: 13 amino acids. Germline V gene sequence: CDR1 DFQATT, CDR2 SNEGSKA (reference sequence). The CDR3: CSARAGENEKLFF. Written as DNA, the CDR3 is TGCAGTGCCAGAGCAGGAGAGAATGAAAAACTGTTTTTT.

This clonotype was detected many times. V and J are TRBV20-1 and TRBJ1-5; TRBD1 is a possible D gene (6 bases). Between the trimmed V and J ends, which lost 6 bases and 5 bases, there was a span of 17 bases. This CDR3 spans 14 amino acids. Germline V gene data show CDR1 as DFQATT and CDR2 as SNEGSKA (reference sequence). The CDR3 nucleotides read TGCAGTGCCCGGCAGGGGAGGGTCGATCAGCCCCAGCATTTT. It specifies CSARQGRVDQPQHF.

This clonotype was counted many times. The V gene is TRBV10-3, the J gene TRBJ2-2, with D unclear. The germline CDR1 and CDR2 sequences are ENHRY and SYGVKD. The V gene lost 3 bases and the J gene lost 2 bases, with 10 bases spanning the gap. The CDR3 spans 15 residues. The CDR3 protein is CAISEGNSNTGELFF. Here the CDR3 DNA reads TGTGCCATCAGTGAAGGCAACAGTAACACCGGGGAGCTGTTTTTT.

Points on this clonotype: Just one base apart from a much larger clone, this may be a read error. The chain couples TRBV6-5 to TRBJ2-7; the D is unclear. CDR1 is MNHEY, CDR2 SVGAGI, per germline. The CDR3 has 14 residues. V gave up 2 bases and J gave up 3 bases, with 11 bases separating them. The CDR3 coding sequence is TGTGCCAGCAGTTACGGGCTGGTGTACTACGAGCAGTACTTC. Its translation is CASSYGLVYYEQYF.

This clonotype has at least ten counts. The chain carries TRBV7-9 and TRBJ1-5; D may be TRBD1 (5 bases). CDR1 SEHNR and CDR2 FQNEAQ come from the germline V gene (reference sequence). This CDR3 is built from 14 residues. V was trimmed by 5 bases and J by 0 bases, leaving 8 bases between them. The CDR3 spells CASSQGNSNQPQHF. CDR3 nucleotides: TGTGCCAGCAGCCAGGGAAATAGCAATCAGCCCCAGCATTTT.

This chain joins TRBV24-1 and TRBJ2-3; 11 bases are a match to TRBD1. The CDR3 is 17 residues long. CDR1 and CDR2 from the germline V gene are KGHDR and SFDVKD. Trimming took 10 bases from V and 3 from J; bases not matched to a gene: 14. The CDR3 protein is CATAGTGGLPRTDTQYF. CDR3 bases: TGTGCCACAGCCGGGACAGGGGGATTGCCTAGAACAGATACGCAGTATTTT.

This clonotype came up many times. The CDR3 is CSARDWDEYSNQPQHF. CDR3 nucleotides: TGCAGTGCTAGAGATTGGGACGAGTATAGCAATCAGCCCCAGCATTTT. This rearrangement joins TRBV20-1 to TRBJ1-5, with D possibly being TRBD1 (5 bases). Germline CDR1 reads DFQATT; CDR2 reads SNEGSKA (reference sequence). Deletions cut 0 bases from V and 0 bases from J, with 12 bases between. This CDR3 comprises 16 residues.

The chain uses TRBV4-3 and TRBJ2-7, with 9 positions matching TRBD1. Germline values: CDR1 LGHNA, CDR2 YSLEER. The CDR3 sequence is 18 residues long. V lost 0 bases to trimming and J lost 6 bases; unmatched junction nucleotides: 15. This CDR3 is CASSQEGSGRVTGGEQYF. The CDR3 DNA is TGCGCCAGCAGCCAAGAGGGCTCGGGACGGGTGACAGGGGGCGAGCAGTACTTC.

This clonotype was seen ten or more times. The chain couples TRBV28 to TRBJ1-5; TRBD1 matches at 7 bases. Germline values: CDR1 MDHEN, CDR2 SYDVKM. V was pared by 6 bases and J by 7 bases, with 6 bases of the junction left unmatched. The CDR3 length is 13 residues. DNA for the CDR3: TGTGCCAGCAGACGACAGGGAAACCAGCCCCAGCATTTT. Translated, it gives CASRRQGNQPQHF.

Concerning this clonotype itself: This may be a read error: a much more frequent sequence differs by one nucleotide. The rearrangement joins TRBV29-1 to TRBJ2-7; TRBD2 might be the D (6 bases). Germline V lookup: CDR1 SQVTM, CDR2 ANQGSEA. Trimming shortened V by 1 base and J by 6 bases, and 16 bases separated the two germline ends. The CDR3 extends over 14 amino acids. As DNA, the CDR3 is TGCAGCGTTGAAGGACTAGTGGGAGGAGGCGAGCAGTACTTC. The encoded protein is CSVEGLVGGGEQYF.

By its share, this clonotype is medium-sized. The V and J genes are TRBV6-5 and TRBJ1-6; no reliable D call. In germline, CDR1 is MNHEY, CDR2 SVGAGI. V was shortened by 0 bases and J by 5 bases, with 11 bases between the two germline ends. There are 16 residues in the CDR3. The CDR3 reads CASSYSLGGNNSPLHF. In DNA form, the CDR3 reads TGTGCCAGCAGTTACTCGCTGGGCGGCAATAATTCACCCCTCCACTTT.

This clonotype was counted many times. This chain joins TRBV7-9 and TRBJ1-1; 8 positions match TRBD1. V was pared by 3 bases and J by 11 bases, with 5 bases of the junction left unmatched. This CDR3 contains 12 residues. Per the germline V gene, CDR1 is SEHNR and CDR2 is FQNEAQ (reference sequence). The CDR3 DNA reads TGTGCCAGCAGCTTGGGACAGGATTCGGCTTTCTTT. This gives the protein CASSLGQDSAFF. The whole variable domain, filled in from reference TRBV7-9 and TRBJ1-1, reads DTGVSQNPRHKITKRGQNVTFRCDPISEHNRLYWYRQTLGQGPEFLTYFQNEAQLEKSRLLSDRFSAERPKGSFSTLEIQRTEQGDSAMYLCASSLGQDSAFFGQGTRLTVV.

This clonotype occurred many times. The rearrangement links TRBV6-1 to TRBJ1-5; D may be TRBD1 (5 bases). This CDR3 contains 17 residues. Trimming took off 3 bases at V and 0 bases at J, with 15 bases between the two ends. Germline V lookup: CDR1 MNHNS, CDR2 SASEGT. Here the CDR3 reads CASSDEFRGYSNQPQHF. CDR3 nucleotides: TGTGCCAGCAGTGATGAATTCCGGGGGTATAGCAATCAGCCCCAGCATTTT.

This clonotype counts as medium-sized. The chain is built from TRBV30 and TRBJ1-2; no definite D call. CDR3 length: 12 residues. CDR1 GTSNPN and CDR2 SVGIG come from the germline V gene (reference sequence). Trimming cost V 4 bases and J 3 bases, with 9 bases left between them. This chain's CDR3 is CAWTRLDYGYTF. CDR3 DNA: TGTGCCTGGACCCGACTTGACTATGGCTACACCTTC.

The sample holds many counts of this clonotype. The chain has TRBV19 and TRBJ2-3; maybe TRBD1 (5 bases). The CDR3 has 16 residues. Trimming shortened V by 4 bases and J by 2 bases, and 16 bases separated the two germline ends. The germline gives CDR1 LNHDA, CDR2 SQIVND (reference sequence). The CDR3 region has the DNA TGTGCCAGTAGTACCCCCGCCAGGGCCGCCACAGATACGCAGTATTTT. Translating gives CASSTPARAATDTQYF. Variable domain in full (rest from reference TRBV19 and TRBJ2-3): DGGITQSPKYLFRKEGQNVTLSCEQNLNHDAMYWYRQDPGQGLRLIYYSQIVNDFQKGDIAEGYSVSREKKESFPLTVTSAQKNPTAFYLCASSTPARAATDTQYFGPGTRLTVL.

The rearrangement joins TRBV6-1 to TRBJ2-2; 10 bases are shared with TRBD2. This CDR3 has 20 residues. V shed 7 bases and J 0 bases; nucleotides not matched to a gene: 17. Germline values: CDR1 MNHNS, CDR2 SASEGT. In DNA form, the CDR3 reads TGTGCCAGCATAAAAAGTCCCGGGACTAGCGAGAGTACGAACACCGGGGAGCTGTTTTTT. This encodes CASIKSPGTSESTNTGELFF.

The CDR3 nucleotides read TGTGCCAGCAGTTTGGCCATGAAGGAGCAGTACTTC. The encoded protein is CASSLAMKEQYF. This chain joins TRBV28 and TRBJ2-7; D unclear. V was clipped by 3 bases and J by 7 bases, with 10 bases between them. The CDR3 is made up of 12 amino acids. Germline lookup yields CDR1 MDHEN and CDR2 SYDVKM. The entire variable domain, with the rest obtained from reference TRBV28 and TRBJ2-7, is as follows: DVKVTQSSRYLVKRTGEKVFLECVQDMDHENMFWYRQDPGLGLRLIYFSYDVKMKEKGDIPEGYSVSREKKERFSLILESASTNQTSMYLCASSLAMKEQYFGPGTRLTVT.

Notes on this clonotype: This may arise from a read error, as a much more abundant clone is one base away. The genes are TRBV19 and TRBJ2-5; TRBD1 is a possible D gene (5 bases). CDR1 is LNHDA, CDR2 SQIVND, per germline (reference sequence). The CDR3 consists of 13 residues. CDR3 protein: CVSSRQYQETQYF. The DNA of the CDR3 is TGTGTCAGTAGTAGACAGTACCAAGAGACCCAGTACTTC.

As for this clonotype: At one end, the junction sequence differs from germline, possibly due to a read error. The chain carries TRBV2 and TRBJ2-7; the match to TRBD2 covers 11 bases. Germline V gives CDR1 SNHLY, CDR2 FYNNEI. The CDR3 covers 15 residues. The DNA for the CDR3 is TGTGCAAGCAGTGTTATTCTGCTAGCGGGAGGAGAGCGGTACTTC. Translating gives CASSVILLAGGERYF.

A remark on this clonotype: With a far larger clone one base away, a read error is the likely cause. The chain employs TRBV27 and TRBJ1-1; a weak D match, TRBD1 (5 bases). The CDR3 extends over 13 amino acids. Germline V gene data show CDR1 as MNHEY and CDR2 as SMNVEV (reference sequence). V shed 2 bases and J shed 5 bases, with 9 bases lying between them. CDR3 in DNA: TGTGCCAGCAGTTTAGTACAGGAGACTGAAGCTTTCTTT. Translation: CASSLVQETEAFF.

The sample holds one count of this clonotype. At one end the junction does not follow the germline gene, possibly because of a read error. The V call is TRBV6-1, the J call TRBJ1-5; tentatively, D is TRBD1 (5 bases). The CDR3 totals 17 residues. Germline values: CDR1 MNHNS, CDR2 SASEGT. The CDR3, as DNA: TGTGCCAGCAGTTATTCGGGGGATGGAAGGGGAAATCAGCACCAGCATTTT. It codes for CASSYSGDGRGNQHQHF.

This clonotype has ten or more counts. This rearrangement joins TRBV19 to TRBJ2-5; D is possibly TRBD1 or TRBD2 (7 bases each). This CDR3 is built from 14 residues. V gave up 7 bases and J gave up 4 bases, with 16 bases separating them. Per germline, CDR1 LNHDA and CDR2 SQIVND (reference sequence). CDR3 amino acids: CASNGGGGLETQYF. The CDR3 coding sequence is TGTGCCAGTAATGGGGGAGGGGGCCTAGAGACCCAGTACTTC.

CDR3 sequence reads: CASSFRGIDSPLHF. CDR3 nucleotide sequence: TGTGCCAGCAGCTTTCGGGGCATTGATTCACCCCTCCACTTT. J is TRBJ1-6 and V is TRBV5-6, with D tentatively TRBD1 (5 bases). V lost 2 bases and J lost 8, with 11 bases in between. This CDR3 has 14 residues. The germline V gene encodes CDR1 SGHDT and CDR2 YYEEEE.